This T cell receptor beta chain was found in a study of blood T cell repertoires in COVID-19. For the study at large: Samples representing acute and convalescent COVID-19 were sourced from the United States, Italy and Spain. Nucleic acid was either cDNA or gDNA, and it came from T cells, B-cell-depleted T cells, or PBMCs.

TCRdb's table, derived via immunoSEQ multiplex PCR, lists solely in-frame clones and lacks some. Among 100,000 to 150,000 clones listed, roughly 74% were seen once. V shed 4 bases, J shed 0 bases, and the junction held 6 bases outside the gene matches. The germline V gene encodes CDR1 SGHRS and CDR2 YFSETQ. There are 17 residues in the CDR3. Sequences were obtained from peripheral blood. The genes are TRBV5-1 and TRBJ1-4, with 10 positions matching TRBD1. The sequence came from a man older than 75 with COVID-19, enrolled during active disease. CDR3: CASSPGQGGATNEKLFF. The CDR3 coding sequence is TGCGCCAGCAGCCCCGGACAGGGGGGCGCAACTAATGAAAAACTGTTTTTT.